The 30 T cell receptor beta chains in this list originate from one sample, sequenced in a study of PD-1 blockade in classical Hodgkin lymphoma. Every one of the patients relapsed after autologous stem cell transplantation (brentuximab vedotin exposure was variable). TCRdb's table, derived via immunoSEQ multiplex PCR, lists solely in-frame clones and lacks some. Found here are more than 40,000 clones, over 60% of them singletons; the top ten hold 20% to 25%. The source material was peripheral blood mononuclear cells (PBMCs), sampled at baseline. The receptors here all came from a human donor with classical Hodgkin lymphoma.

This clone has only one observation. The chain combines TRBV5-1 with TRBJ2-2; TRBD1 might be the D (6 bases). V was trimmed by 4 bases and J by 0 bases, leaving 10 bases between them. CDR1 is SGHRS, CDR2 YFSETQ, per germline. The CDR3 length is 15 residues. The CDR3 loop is CASSLNRANTGELFF. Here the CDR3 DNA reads TGCGCCAGCAGCCTAAACAGGGCGAACACCGGGGAGCTGTTTTTT.

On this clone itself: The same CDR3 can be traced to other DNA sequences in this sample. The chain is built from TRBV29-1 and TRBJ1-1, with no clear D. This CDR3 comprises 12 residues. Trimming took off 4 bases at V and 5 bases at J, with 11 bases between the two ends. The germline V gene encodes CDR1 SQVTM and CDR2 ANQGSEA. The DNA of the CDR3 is TGCAGCGTTGTCCCTCGGGGTACTGAAGCTTTCTTT. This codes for CSVVPRGTEAFF.

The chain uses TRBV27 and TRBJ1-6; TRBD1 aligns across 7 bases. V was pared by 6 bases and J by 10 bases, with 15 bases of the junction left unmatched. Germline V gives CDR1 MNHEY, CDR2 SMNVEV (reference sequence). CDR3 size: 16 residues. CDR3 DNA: TGTGCCAGCAGCCCCGGGACAGCCCCTCGGAACTCACCCCTCCACTTT. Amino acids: CASSPGTAPRNSPLHF.

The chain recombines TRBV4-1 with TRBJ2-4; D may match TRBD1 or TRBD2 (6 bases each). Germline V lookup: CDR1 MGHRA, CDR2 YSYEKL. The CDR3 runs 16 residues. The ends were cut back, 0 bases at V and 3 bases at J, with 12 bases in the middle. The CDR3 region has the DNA TGCGCCAGCAGCCAAGAAGGGGGGCGAGTCAAAAACATTCAGTACTTC. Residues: CASSQEGGRVKNIQYF.

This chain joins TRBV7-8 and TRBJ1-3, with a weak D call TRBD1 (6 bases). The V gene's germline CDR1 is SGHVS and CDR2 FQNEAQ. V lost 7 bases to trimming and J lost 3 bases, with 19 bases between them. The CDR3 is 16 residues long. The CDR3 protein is CASTLSGGAVGNTIYF. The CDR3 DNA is TGTGCCAGCACCCTTAGTGGGGGCGCGGTTGGAAACACCATATATTTT.

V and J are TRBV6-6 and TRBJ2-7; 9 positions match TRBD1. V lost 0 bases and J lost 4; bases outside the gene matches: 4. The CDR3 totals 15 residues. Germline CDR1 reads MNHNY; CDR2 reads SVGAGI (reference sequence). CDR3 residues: CASSYSGQGVYEQYF. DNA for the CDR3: TGTGCCAGCAGTTACTCGGGACAGGGCGTATACGAGCAGTACTTC.

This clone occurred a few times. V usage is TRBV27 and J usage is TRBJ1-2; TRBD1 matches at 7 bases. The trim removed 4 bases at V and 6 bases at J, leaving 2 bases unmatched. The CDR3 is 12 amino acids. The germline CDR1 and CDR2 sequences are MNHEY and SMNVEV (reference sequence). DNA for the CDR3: TGTGCCAGCAGTTACAGGGGCGATGGCTACACCTTC. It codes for CASSYRGDGYTF.

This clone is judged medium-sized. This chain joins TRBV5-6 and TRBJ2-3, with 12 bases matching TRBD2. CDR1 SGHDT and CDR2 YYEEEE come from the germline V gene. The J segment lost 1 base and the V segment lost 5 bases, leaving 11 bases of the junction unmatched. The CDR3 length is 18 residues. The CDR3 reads CASRLAGGPEGGTDTQYF. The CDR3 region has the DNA TGTGCCAGCAGGCTAGCGGGAGGGCCGGAGGGTGGCACAGATACGCAGTATTTT.

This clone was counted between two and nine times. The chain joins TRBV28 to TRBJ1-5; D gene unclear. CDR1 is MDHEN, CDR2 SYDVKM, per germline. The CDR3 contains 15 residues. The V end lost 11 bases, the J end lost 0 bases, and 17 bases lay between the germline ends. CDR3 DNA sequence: TGTGCCGGTGGGTCAGAACACTATAGCAATCAGCCCCAGCATTTT. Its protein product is CAGGSEHYSNQPQHF.

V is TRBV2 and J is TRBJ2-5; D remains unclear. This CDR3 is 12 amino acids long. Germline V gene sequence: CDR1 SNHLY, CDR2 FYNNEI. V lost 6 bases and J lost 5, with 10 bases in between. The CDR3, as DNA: TGTGCCAGCAGGGCCGAAGCTGAGACCCAGTACTTC. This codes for CASRAEAETQYF.

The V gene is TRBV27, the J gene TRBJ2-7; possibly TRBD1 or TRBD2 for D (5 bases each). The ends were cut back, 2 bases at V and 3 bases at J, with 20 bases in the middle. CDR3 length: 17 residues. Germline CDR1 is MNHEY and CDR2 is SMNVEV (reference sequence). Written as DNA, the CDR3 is TGTGCCAGCAGTTTAAAACCCCTAATGACTGGGGGCTACGAGCAGTACTTC. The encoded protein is CASSLKPLMTGGYEQYF.

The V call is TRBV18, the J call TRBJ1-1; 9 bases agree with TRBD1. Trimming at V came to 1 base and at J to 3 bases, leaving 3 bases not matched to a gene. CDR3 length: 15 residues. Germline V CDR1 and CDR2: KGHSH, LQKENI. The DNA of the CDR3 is TGTGCCAGCTCACCACTTCGGACAGGGGACACTGAAGCTTTCTTT. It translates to CASSPLRTGDTEAFF.

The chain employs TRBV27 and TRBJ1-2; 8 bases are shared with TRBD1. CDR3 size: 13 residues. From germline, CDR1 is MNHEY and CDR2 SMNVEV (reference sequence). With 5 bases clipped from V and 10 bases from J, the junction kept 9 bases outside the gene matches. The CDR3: CASSPHDRGYYTF. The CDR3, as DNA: TGTGCCAGCAGTCCGCATGACAGGGGATACTACACCTTC.

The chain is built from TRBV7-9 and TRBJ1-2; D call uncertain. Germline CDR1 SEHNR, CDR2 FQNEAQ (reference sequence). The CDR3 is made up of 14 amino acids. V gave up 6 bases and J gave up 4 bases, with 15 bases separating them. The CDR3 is CASSSTQEPYGYTF. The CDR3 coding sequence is TGTGCCAGCAGTTCGACCCAGGAGCCCTATGGCTACACCTTC.

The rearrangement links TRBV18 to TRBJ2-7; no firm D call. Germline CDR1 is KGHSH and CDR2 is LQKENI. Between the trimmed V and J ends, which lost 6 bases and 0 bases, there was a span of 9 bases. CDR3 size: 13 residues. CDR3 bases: TGTGCCAGCTCCTTACCGAGCTCCTACGAGCAGTACTTC. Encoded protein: CASSLPSSYEQYF.

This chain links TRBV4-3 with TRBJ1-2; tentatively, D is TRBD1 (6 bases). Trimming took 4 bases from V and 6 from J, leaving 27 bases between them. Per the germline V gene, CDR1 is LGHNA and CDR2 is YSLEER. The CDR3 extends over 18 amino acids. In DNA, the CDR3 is TGCGCCAGCAGCCTCTCCATAACCACAGGGATCAGCATACATGGCTACACCTTC. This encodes CASSLSITTGISIHGYTF.

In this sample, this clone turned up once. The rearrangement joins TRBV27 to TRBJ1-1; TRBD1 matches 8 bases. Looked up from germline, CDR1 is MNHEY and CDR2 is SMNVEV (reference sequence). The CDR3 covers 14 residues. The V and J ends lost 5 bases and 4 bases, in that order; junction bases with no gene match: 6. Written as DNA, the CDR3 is TGTGCCAGCAGTCAGCAGGGGGCGTTCACTGAAGCTTTCTTT. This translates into CASSQQGAFTEAFF.

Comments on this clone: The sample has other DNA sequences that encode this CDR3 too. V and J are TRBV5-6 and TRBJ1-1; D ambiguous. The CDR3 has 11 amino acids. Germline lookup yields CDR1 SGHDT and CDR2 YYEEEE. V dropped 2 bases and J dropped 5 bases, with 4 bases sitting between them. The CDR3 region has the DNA TGTGCCAGCAGCTTCGGGACTGAAGCTTTCTTT. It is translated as CASSFGTEAFF.

CDR3 sequence: CASSALSSGSHNEQFF. The CDR3 DNA follows: TGTGCCAGCAGTGCCTTGTCCAGCGGGAGTCACAATGAGCAGTTCTTC. The chain carries TRBV6-4 and TRBJ2-1; 8 positions agree with TRBD2. Trimming took 4 bases from V and 5 from J; bases not matched to a gene: 10. This CDR3 has 16 residues. CDR1 MRHNA and CDR2 SNTAGT come from the germline V gene.

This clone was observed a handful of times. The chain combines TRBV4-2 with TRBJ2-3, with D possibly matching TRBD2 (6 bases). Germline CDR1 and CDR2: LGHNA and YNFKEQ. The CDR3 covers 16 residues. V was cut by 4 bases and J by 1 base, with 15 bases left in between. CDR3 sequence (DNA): TGTGCCAGCAGCCCCCGGGATAGCGGAGGCACAGATACGCAGTATTTT. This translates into CASSPRDSGGTDTQYF.

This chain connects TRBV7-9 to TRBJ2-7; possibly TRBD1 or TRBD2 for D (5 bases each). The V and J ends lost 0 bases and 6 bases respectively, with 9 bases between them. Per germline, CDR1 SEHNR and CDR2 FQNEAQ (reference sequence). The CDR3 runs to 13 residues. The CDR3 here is CASSLAPGGEQYF. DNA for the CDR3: TGTGCCAGCAGCTTAGCGCCTGGGGGCGAGCAGTACTTC.

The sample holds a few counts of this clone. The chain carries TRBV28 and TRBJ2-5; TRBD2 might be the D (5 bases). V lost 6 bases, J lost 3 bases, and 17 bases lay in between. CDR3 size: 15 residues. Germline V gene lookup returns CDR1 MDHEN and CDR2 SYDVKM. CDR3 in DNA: TGTGCCAGCAGCTCCACCGGGGAAGCAAAAGAGACCCAGTACTTC. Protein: CASSSTGEAKETQYF.

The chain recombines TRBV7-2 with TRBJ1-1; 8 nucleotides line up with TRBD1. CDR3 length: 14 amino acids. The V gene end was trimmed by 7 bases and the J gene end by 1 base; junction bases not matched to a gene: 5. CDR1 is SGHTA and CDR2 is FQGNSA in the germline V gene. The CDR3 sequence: CASNEQGGNTEAFF. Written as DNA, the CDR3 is TGTGCCAGCAACGAACAGGGGGGGAACACTGAAGCTTTCTTT. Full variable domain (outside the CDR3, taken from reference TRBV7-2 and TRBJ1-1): GAGVSQSPSNKVTEKGKDVELRCDPISGHTALYWYRQSLGQGLEFLIYFQGNSAPDKSGLPSDRFSAERTGGSVSTLTIQRTQQEDSAVYLCASNEQGGNTEAFFGQGTRLTVV.

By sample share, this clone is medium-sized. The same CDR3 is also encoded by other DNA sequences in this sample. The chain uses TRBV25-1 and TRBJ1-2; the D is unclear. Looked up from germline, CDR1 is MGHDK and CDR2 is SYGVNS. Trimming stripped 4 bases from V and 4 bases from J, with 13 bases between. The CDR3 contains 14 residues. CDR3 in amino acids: CASSAPGTAYGYTF. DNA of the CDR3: TGTGCCAGCAGTGCGCCAGGAACGGCCTATGGCTACACCTTC.

The DNA for the CDR3 is TGTGCCAGTAGGGATAGCAATCAGCCCCAGCATTTT. Protein product: CASRDSNQPQHF. The genes are TRBV19 and TRBJ1-5; no clear D. The CDR3 is 12 residues long. Germline CDR1 and CDR2: LNHDA and SQIVND (reference sequence). The V and J ends lost 6 bases and 0 bases respectively, with 3 bases between them.

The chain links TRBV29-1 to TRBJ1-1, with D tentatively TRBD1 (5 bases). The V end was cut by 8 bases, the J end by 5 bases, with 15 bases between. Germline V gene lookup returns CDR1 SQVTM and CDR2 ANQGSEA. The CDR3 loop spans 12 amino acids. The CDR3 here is CSTSDSITEAFF. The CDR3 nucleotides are TGCAGCACATCCGACAGTATTACTGAAGCTTTCTTT.

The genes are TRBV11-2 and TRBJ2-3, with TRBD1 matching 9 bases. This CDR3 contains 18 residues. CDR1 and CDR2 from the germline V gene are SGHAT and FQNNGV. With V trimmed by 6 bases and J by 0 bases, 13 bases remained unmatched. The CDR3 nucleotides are TGTGCCAGCAGTGGTGGGACAGGGAAAAGAGCTAGCACAGATACGCAGTATTTT. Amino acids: CASSGGTGKRASTDTQYF.

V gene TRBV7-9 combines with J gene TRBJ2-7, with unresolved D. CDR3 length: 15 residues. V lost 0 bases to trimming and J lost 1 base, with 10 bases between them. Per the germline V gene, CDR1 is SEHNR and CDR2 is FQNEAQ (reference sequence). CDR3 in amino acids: CASSLAVSDSYEQYF. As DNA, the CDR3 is TGTGCCAGCAGCTTAGCGGTCAGTGATTCCTACGAGCAGTACTTC.

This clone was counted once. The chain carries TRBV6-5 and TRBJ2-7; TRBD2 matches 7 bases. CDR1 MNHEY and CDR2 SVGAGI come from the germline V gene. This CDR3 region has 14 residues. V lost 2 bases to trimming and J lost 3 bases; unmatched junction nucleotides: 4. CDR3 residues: CASSYTASGYEQYF. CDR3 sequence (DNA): TGTGCCAGCAGTTACACGGCTAGCGGCTACGAGCAGTACTTC.

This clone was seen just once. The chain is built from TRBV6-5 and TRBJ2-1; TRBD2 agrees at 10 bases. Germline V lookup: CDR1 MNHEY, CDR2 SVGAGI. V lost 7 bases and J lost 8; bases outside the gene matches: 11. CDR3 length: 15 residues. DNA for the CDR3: TGTGCCAGCACCTTGAGCGGGAGGGCCACGGATGAGCAGTTCTTC. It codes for CASTLSGRATDEQFF.